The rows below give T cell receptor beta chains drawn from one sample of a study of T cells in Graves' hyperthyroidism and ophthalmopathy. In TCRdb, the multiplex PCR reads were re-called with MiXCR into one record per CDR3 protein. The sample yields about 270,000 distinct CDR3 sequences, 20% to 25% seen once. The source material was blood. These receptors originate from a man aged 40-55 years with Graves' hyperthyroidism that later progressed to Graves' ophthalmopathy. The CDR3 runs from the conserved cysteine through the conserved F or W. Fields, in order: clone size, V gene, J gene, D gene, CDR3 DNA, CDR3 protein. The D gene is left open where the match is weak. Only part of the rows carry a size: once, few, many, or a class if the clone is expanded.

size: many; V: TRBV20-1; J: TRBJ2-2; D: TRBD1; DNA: TGCAGTGCTAGACACCGGGACAGGGCCGTCACCGGGGAGCTGTTTTTT; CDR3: CSARHRDRAVTGELFF
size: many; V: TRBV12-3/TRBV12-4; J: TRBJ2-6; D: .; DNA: TGTGCCAGCAGGCCCAACTTGGCTGGGGCCAACGTCCTGACTTTC; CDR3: CASRPNLAGANVLTF
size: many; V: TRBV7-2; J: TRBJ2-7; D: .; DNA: TGTGCCAGCAGCTTATGGAGCCGGGGGCGGAACTACGAGCAGTACTTC; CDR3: CASSLWSRGRNYEQYF
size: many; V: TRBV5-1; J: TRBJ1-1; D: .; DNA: TGCGCCAGCACCGCGACAGGATCGAACACTGAAGCTTTCTTT; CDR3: CASTATGSNTEAFF
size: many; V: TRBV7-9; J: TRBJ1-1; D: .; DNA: TGTGCCAGCAGCTTAGGGGTTATGAACACTGAAGCTTTCTTT; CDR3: CASSLGVMNTEAFF
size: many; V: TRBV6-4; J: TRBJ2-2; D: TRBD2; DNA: TGTGCCAGCAGCCGCGGGACTAGCGGGAGGGCCACCGGGGAGCTGTTTTTT; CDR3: CASSRGTSGRATGELFF
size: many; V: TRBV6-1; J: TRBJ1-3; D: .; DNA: TGTGCCAGCAGTGCCACAGGGATCTCTGGAAACACCATATATTTT; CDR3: CASSATGISGNTIYF
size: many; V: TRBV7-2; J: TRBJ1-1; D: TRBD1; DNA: TGTGCCAGCAGCTTAAACGCAGGGGGCGATAGTGAAGCTTCCTTT; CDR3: CASSLNAGGDSEASF
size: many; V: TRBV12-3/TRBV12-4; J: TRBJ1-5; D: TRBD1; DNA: TGTGCCAGCAGTTTAACGGGACAGGGGAATCAGCCCCAGCATTTT; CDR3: CASSLTGQGNQPQHF
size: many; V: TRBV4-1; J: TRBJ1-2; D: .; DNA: TGCGCCAGCAGCCTCAGGGACCCCGGCTACTATGGCTACACCTTC; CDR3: CASSLRDPGYYGYTF
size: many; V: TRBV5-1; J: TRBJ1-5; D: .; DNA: TGCGCCAGCAGCTCCGGGACTAACAATCAGCCCCAGCATTTT; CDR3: CASSSGTNNQPQHF
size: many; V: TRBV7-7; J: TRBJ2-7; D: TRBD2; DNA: TGTGCTAGCAGCTTATCGACGACTAGCGGGAGCAATTTGCAGTACTTC; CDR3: CASSLSTTSGSNLQYF
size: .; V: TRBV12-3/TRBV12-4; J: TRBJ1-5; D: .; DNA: TGTGCCAGCAGTCGACTGAATAGCAATCAGCCCCAGCATTTT; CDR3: CASSRLNSNQPQHF
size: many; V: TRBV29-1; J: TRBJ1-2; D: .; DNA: TGCAGCGTTGAGGACATGTGGGGCTACACCTTC; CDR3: CSVEDMWGYTF
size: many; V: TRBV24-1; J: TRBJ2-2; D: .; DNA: TGTGCCACCAGTGGCCTGGGCGACACCGGGGAGCTGTTTTTT; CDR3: CATSGLGDTGELFF
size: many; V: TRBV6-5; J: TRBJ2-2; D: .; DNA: TGTGCCAGCAGTTACAGGGAGAACACCGGGGAGCTGTTTTTT; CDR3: CASSYRENTGELFF
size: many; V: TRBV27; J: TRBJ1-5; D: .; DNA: TGTGCCAGCAGTTTGATGATGGGGCAGGGCCAGCCCCAGCATTTT; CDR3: CASSLMMGQGQPQHF
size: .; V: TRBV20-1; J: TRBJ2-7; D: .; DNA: TGCAGTGCTAGAGACGGATCGGGGTACGAGCAGTACTTC; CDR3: CSARDGSGYEQYF
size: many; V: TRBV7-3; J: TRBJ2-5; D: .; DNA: TGTGCCAGCAGCCCGGAGGGGGGCGTCGAGACCCAGTACTTC; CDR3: CASSPEGGVETQYF
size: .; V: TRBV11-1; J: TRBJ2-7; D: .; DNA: TGTGCCAGCAGTCGACGACTAGTAGGGGGTGTGCACGAGCAGTACTTC; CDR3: CASSRRLVGGVHEQYF
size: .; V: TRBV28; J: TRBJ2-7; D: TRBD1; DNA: TGTGCCAGCAGTCGAATGGACAGGCGGCAGTACTTC; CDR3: CASSRMDRRQYF
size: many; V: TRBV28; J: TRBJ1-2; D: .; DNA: TGTGCCAGCAGTCCCAACTATGGCTACACCTTC; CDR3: CASSPNYGYTF
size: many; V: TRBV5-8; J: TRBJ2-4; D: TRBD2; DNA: TGTGCCAGCGCGACTAGCGGGAGATTCGTTCTAGCCAAAAACATTCAGTACTTC; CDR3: CASATSGRFVLAKNIQYF
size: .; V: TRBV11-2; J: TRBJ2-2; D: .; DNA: TGTGCCAGCAGCCCACCCGACTACGCGAACACCGGGGAGCTGTTTTTT; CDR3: CASSPPDYANTGELFF
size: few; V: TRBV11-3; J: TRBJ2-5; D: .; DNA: TGTGCCAGCAGCTTAGGTTCCGGGACCGGGAGTTATAAGACCCAGTACTTC; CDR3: CASSLGSGTGSYKTQYF
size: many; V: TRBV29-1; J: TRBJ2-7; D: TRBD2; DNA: TGCAGCGTAACCAGCGGGAGGGCCTCTTACGAGCAGTACTTC; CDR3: CSVTSGRASYEQYF
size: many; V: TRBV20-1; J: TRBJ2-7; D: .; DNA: TGCAGTGCTAGAGGTGGTCGGCTAGGGCTCGAGCAGTACTTC; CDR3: CSARGGRLGLEQYF
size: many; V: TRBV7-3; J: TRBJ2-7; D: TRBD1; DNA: TGTGCCAGCAGCTTATCTGGACAGGGCAACTACGAGCAGTACTTC; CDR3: CASSLSGQGNYEQYF
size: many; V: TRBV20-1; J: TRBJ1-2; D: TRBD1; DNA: TGCAGTGCTGATAACAGGGGATCCCTCTATGGCTACACCTTC; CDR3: CSADNRGSLYGYTF
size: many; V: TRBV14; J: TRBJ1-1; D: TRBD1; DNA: TGTGCCAGTAGTAGGTACAGGGGAAACACTGAAGCTTTCTTT; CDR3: CASSRYRGNTEAFF
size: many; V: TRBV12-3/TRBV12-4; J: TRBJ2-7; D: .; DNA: TGTGCCAGCAGTGCCCAGGGGCCCTACGAGCAGTACTTC; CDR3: CASSAQGPYEQYF
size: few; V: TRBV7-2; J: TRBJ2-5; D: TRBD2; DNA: TGTGCCAGCAGCCGCCAGCGGGGCCTTAAAACGGAGACCCAGTACTTC; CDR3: CASSRQRGLKTETQYF
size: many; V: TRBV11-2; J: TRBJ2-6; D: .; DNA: TGTGCCAGCAGCTTACTTCGTCAACCCGGGACGTCTGGGGCCAACGTCCTGACTTTC; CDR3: CASSLLRQPGTSGANVLTF
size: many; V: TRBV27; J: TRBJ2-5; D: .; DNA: TGTGCCAGCAAGGGGGGCGGGAATGCAGAGACCCAGTACTTC; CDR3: CASKGGGNAETQYF
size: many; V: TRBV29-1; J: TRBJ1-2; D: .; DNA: TGCAGCGTCAGACTCCGGGACGCCGGTTGGGGCTACACCTTC; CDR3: CSVRLRDAGWGYTF
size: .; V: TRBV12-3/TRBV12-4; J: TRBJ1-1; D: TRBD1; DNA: TGTGCCAGCAGTTACCCGGGACAGGGGCGGACTGAAGCTTTCTTT; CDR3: CASSYPGQGRTEAFF
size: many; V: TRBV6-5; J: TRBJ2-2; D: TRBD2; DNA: TGTGCCAGCAGTTATACAAGCGGGAGTGCCGGGGAGCTGTTTTTT; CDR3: CASSYTSGSAGELFF
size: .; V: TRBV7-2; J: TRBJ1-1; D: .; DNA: TGTGCCTTCGGTTCAATGGGCCGCTACGGTGAAGCTTTCTTT; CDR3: CAFGSMGRYGEAFF
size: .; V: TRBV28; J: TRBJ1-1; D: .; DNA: TGTGCCAGCAACGGGCCGGGGGAGGCCACTGAAGCTTTCTTT; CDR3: CASNGPGEATEAFF